The 22 T cell receptor beta chains presented below share a single source sample, sequenced in a study of shared clonotypes between healthy human individuals. Libraries were prepared by immunoSEQ multiplex PCR; TCRdb keeps only in-frame clonotypes and omits some of them. The sample consists of hundreds of thousands of clones, about 91% of them appearing once. Naive CD8 cells lacked CD45RO, underwent positive selection for CCR7 and left out terminally differentiated effector memory CD45RA+ cells. Material for sequencing was naive CD8+ T cells sorted from blood. The receptors come from a man aged 25 to 40 in good health.

The chain recombines TRBV14 with TRBJ2-4; no reliable D call. The germline V gene has CDR1 SGHDN and CDR2 FVKESK. This CDR3 is 15 amino acids long. With 5 bases removed from V and 8 bases from J, the gap between germline ends came to 19 bases. DNA of the CDR3: TGTGCCAGCAGCACGGGTGTAGCCCCCGGCGACATTCAGTACTTC. The encoded protein is CASSTGVAPGDIQYF.

This chain joins TRBV15 and TRBJ2-1, with D tentatively TRBD1 or TRBD2 (7 bases each). Germline V CDR1 and CDR2: LNHNV, YYDKDF (reference sequence). The ends were cut back, 3 bases at V and 3 bases at J, with 12 bases in the middle. The CDR3 is 15 amino acids. The CDR3 loop reads CATSSTRGGYNEQFF. The CDR3 bases are TGTGCCACCAGCAGCACCAGGGGGGGCTACAATGAGCAGTTCTTC.

The chain carries TRBV7-9 and TRBJ2-1, with TRBD1 as a possible D gene (6 bases). V lost 2 bases and J lost 7, with 21 bases in between. The germline V gene has CDR1 SEHNR and CDR2 FQNEAQ (reference sequence). The CDR3 length is 17 residues. CDR3 coding DNA: TGTGCCAGCAGCTTACACGGGACAACTAGTCCGGGGAATGAGCAGTTCTTC. Protein: CASSLHGTTSPGNEQFF.

This chain links TRBV5-5 with TRBJ2-2; possibly TRBD2 for D (6 bases). V lost 4 bases, J lost 5 bases, and 12 bases lay in between. The CDR3 totals 14 residues. Germline values: CDR1 SGHKS, CDR2 YYEKEE (reference sequence). The CDR3 spells CASSLHRGTGELFF. The CDR3, as DNA: TGTGCCAGCAGCCTACATCGGGGGACCGGGGAGCTGTTTTTT.

The chain couples TRBV30 to TRBJ2-5; 9 bases map to TRBD1. Germline lookup yields CDR1 GTSNPN and CDR2 SVGIG (reference sequence). This CDR3 contains 13 residues. Trimming at V came to 4 bases and at J to 7 bases, leaving 7 bases not matched to a gene. CDR3 region: CAWKGDRVGTQYF. Written as DNA, the CDR3 is TGTGCCTGGAAAGGGGACAGGGTCGGGACCCAGTACTTC.

The chain has TRBV10-3 and TRBJ1-2; D is undetermined. Trimming shortened V by 5 bases and J by 4 bases, and 14 bases separated the two germline ends. Per the germline V gene, CDR1 is ENHRY and CDR2 is SYGVKD. The length of the CDR3 is 14 residues. The CDR3 DNA reads as TGTGCCATCAGTTTAGTCGGGGAAGGCTATGGCTACACCTTC. This encodes CAISLVGEGYGYTF.

The chain uses TRBV27 and TRBJ2-6, with D unclear. V lost 5 bases, J lost 0 bases, and 8 bases lay in between. CDR1 MNHEY and CDR2 SMNVEV come from the germline V gene (reference sequence). The CDR3 totals 15 residues. CDR3 sequence (DNA): TGTGCCAGCAGTCCACAGAGCTCTGGGGCCAACGTCCTGACTTTC. Translated, it gives CASSPQSSGANVLTF.

CDR3 protein: CASSLQPGTGELFF. The CDR3 nucleotides read TGTGCCAGCAGCTTGCAACCAGGGACAGGGGAGCTGTTTTTT. J is TRBJ2-2 and V is TRBV5-6; perhaps TRBD1 as D (6 bases). Germline loops: CDR1 SGHDT, CDR2 YYEEEE. The CDR3 length is 14 residues. V dropped 1 base and J dropped 8 bases, with 12 bases sitting between them.

This chain joins TRBV9 and TRBJ2-6; D unclear. Looked up from germline, CDR1 is SGDLS and CDR2 is YYNGEE. V lost 4 bases and J lost 0, with 8 bases in between. There are 15 residues in the CDR3. The CDR3 DNA follows: TGTGCCAGCAGCCCCCCCGTCTCTGGGGCCAACGTCCTGACTTTC. Translated, it gives CASSPPVSGANVLTF.

This chain uses TRBV7-9 with TRBJ1-2; TRBD1 matches at 10 bases. CDR3 length: 15 amino acids. With V trimmed by 2 bases and J by 4 bases, 4 bases remained unmatched. Germline lookup yields CDR1 SEHNR and CDR2 FQNEAQ (reference sequence). The CDR3: CASSLPGTGAYGYTF. Written as DNA, the CDR3 is TGTGCCAGCAGCTTACCCGGGACAGGGGCCTATGGCTACACCTTC.

A few counts support this clone. The same CDR3 also results from other DNA sequences found in this sample. This chain joins TRBV19 and TRBJ2-2; D not certain. Germline CDR1 and CDR2: LNHDA and SQIVND (reference sequence). The V end lost 2 bases, the J end lost 1 base, and 2 bases lay between the germline ends. There are 13 residues in the CDR3. The CDR3 spells CASSILNTGELFF. CDR3 DNA: TGTGCCAGTAGTATATTGAACACCGGGGAGCTGTTTTTT.

The CDR3 region has the DNA TGTGCCAGCAGCGTACAAGGGAGGAGCGAGCAGTACTTC. Amino acid sequence: CASSVQGRSEQYF. V usage is TRBV9 and J usage is TRBJ2-7; D is possibly TRBD2 (6 bases). Looked up from germline, CDR1 is SGDLS and CDR2 is YYNGEE. The CDR3 is 13 residues long. V was trimmed by 1 base and J by 6 bases, leaving 11 bases between them.

The V and J genes are TRBV27 and TRBJ1-5, with unresolved D. Germline loops: CDR1 MNHEY, CDR2 SMNVEV (reference sequence). Trimming removed 0 bases at V and 3 bases at J, with 12 bases between. The CDR3 is made up of 16 amino acids. For the CDR3, the DNA is TGTGCCAGCAGTTTATCGGCCGGGGAAGTCAATCAGCCCCAGCATTTT. Translation gives CASSLSAGEVNQPQHF.

This chain connects TRBV14 to TRBJ2-7; no reliable D call. Germline V gene data show CDR1 as SGHDN and CDR2 as FVKESK. The CDR3 extends over 13 amino acids. The V and J ends lost 1 base and 5 bases respectively, with 9 bases between them. CDR3 in DNA: TGTGCCAGCAGCCAAGTAGAAAAAAACGAGCAGTACTTC. Amino acids: CASSQVEKNEQYF.

This clone was counted a few times. J is TRBJ2-1 and V is TRBV7-9; 10 positions agree with TRBD2. Germline values: CDR1 SEHNR, CDR2 FQNEAQ (reference sequence). V trimming: 1 base; J trimming: 8 bases; junction bases outside the gene matches: 5. This CDR3 comprises 15 residues. The DNA of the CDR3 is TGTGCCAGCAGCTTAGTCAGCGGGAGGGGGGATGAGCAGTTCTTC. Its protein is CASSLVSGRGDEQFF.

Remarks on this clone: The sample carries other DNA sequences with the same CDR3. CDR3 bases: TGTGCCAGCAGCCCAGGGGGAGGGACCTACGAGCAGTACTTC. Its translation is CASSPGGGTYEQYF. The V and J genes are TRBV9 and TRBJ2-7; D is perhaps TRBD1 or TRBD2 (7 bases each). Germline CDR1 is SGDLS and CDR2 is YYNGEE. The ends were cut back, 4 bases at V and 2 bases at J, with 13 bases in the middle. CDR3 length equals 14 residues.

J is TRBJ2-5 and V is TRBV7-3; D unresolved. This CDR3 spans 15 amino acids. CDR1 is SGHTA, CDR2 FQGTGA, per germline. V lost 1 base, J lost 1 base, and 10 bases lay in between. In nucleotides, the CDR3 is TGTGCCAGCAGCTTAAGGGAAGGGTTCCAAGAGACCCAGTACTTC. This codes for CASSLREGFQETQYF.

This clone has just one count. This CDR3 is CASSLQNGLFF. The CDR3 nucleotides are TGTGCCAGTAGTCTCCAAAACGGACTGTTTTTT. The rearrangement joins TRBV19 to TRBJ1-4; D ambiguous. Germline V gives CDR1 LNHDA, CDR2 SQIVND (reference sequence). V was cut by 5 bases and J by 13 bases, with 11 bases left in between. This CDR3 has 11 residues.

This clone showed up just once. This chain connects TRBV21-1 to TRBJ2-6. TRBV21-1 is shown as a pseudogene. The CDR3 length is 17 residues. This CDR3 is CASRCMLQQSRANVLTF. In DNA, the CDR3 is TGTGCCAGCAGGTGTATGCTACAACAAAGTCGGGCCAACGTCCTGACTTTC.

V and J are TRBV5-6 and TRBJ1-2; 7 bases are a match to TRBD1. Losses at the gene ends were 0 bases for V and 1 base for J; bases not matched to a gene: 6. The germline V gene encodes CDR1 SGHDT and CDR2 YYEEEE. The CDR3 consists of 16 residues. The DNA for the CDR3 is TGTGCCAGCAGCTTGGTTCGGGACAGAGATAACTATGGCTACACCTTC. This sequence encodes CASSLVRDRDNYGYTF.

This clone was detected only once. The chain couples TRBV30 to TRBJ2-7; no firm D call. V lost 3 bases and J lost 2, with 8 bases in between. Germline CDR1 reads GTSNPN; CDR2 reads SVGIG (reference sequence). The CDR3 has 12 residues. As DNA, the CDR3 is TGTGCCTGGAGCGGCATCGCCTACGAGCAGTACTTC. Protein sequence: CAWSGIAYEQYF.

V gene TRBV2 combines with J gene TRBJ2-3, with D perhaps given as TRBD1 or TRBD2 (5 bases each). V shed 8 bases and J shed 5 bases, with 26 bases lying between them. The length of the CDR3 is 17 residues. From germline, CDR1 is SNHLY and CDR2 FYNNEI. In DNA form, the CDR3 reads TGTGCCAGCTTTCGCGCTGTTGTAGGCCTTGGGGGAGATACGCAGTATTTT. Its translation is CASFRAVVGLGGDTQYF.